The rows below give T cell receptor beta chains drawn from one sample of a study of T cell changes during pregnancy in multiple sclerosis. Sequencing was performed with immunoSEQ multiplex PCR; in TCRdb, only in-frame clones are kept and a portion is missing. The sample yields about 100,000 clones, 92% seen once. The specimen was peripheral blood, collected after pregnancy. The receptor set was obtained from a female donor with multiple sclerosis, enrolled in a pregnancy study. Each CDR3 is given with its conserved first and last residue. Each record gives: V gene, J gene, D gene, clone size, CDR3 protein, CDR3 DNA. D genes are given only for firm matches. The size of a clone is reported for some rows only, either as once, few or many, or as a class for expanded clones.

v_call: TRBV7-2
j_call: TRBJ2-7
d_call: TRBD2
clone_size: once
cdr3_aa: CASSHLLAAPYEQYF
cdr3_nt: TGTGCCAGCAGCCATTTACTAGCGGCACCCTACGAGCAGTACTTC

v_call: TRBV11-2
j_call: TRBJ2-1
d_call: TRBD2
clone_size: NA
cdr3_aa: CASSQGLAQFF
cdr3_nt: TGTGCCAGCAGCCAGGGACTAGCTCAGTTCTTC

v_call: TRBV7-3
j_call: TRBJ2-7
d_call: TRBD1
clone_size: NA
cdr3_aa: CASNPPGQGHYEQYF
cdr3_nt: TGTGCCAGCAATCCCCCGGGACAGGGTCATTACGAGCAGTACTTC

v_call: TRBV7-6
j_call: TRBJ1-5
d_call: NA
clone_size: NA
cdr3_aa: CASSSTIGLGVGNQPQHF
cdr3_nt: TGTGCCAGCAGCTCTACTATCGGGTTAGGAGTCGGCAATCAGCCCCAGCATTTT

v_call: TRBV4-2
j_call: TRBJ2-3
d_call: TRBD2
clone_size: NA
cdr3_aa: CASSQSGPSGRTDTQYF
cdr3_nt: TGTGCCAGCAGCCAATCAGGGCCTAGCGGGAGGACAGATACGCAGTATTTT

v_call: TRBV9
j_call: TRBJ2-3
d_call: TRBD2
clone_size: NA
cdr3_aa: CASSVTLAGTDTQYF
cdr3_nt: TGTGCCAGCAGCGTAACACTAGCGGGTACAGATACGCAGTATTTT

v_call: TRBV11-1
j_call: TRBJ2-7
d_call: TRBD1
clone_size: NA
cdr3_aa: CASSHRDRGLDEQYF
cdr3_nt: TGTGCCAGCAGCCACCGGGACAGGGGGTTGGACGAGCAGTACTTC

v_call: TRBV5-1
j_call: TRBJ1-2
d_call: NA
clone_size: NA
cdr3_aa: CASSLDARYGYTF
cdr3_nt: TGCGCCAGCAGCTTGGACGCTCGGTATGGCTACACCTTC

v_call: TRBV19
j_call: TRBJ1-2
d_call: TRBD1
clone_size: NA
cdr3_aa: CASSAGTAFYGYTF
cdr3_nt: TGTGCCAGTAGTGCTGGGACAGCATTCTATGGCTACACCTTC

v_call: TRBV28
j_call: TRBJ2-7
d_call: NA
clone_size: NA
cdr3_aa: CASNIQGSEQYF
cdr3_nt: TGTGCCAGCAATATACAGGGTTCCGAGCAGTACTTC

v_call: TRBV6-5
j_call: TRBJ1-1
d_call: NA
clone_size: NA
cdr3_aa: CASSYSDRGATEAFF
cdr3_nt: TGTGCCAGCAGTTACTCGGATCGGGGGGCTACAGAAGCTTTCTTT

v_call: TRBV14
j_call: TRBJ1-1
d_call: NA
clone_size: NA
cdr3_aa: CASSQGGRNTEAFF
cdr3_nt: TGTGCCAGCAGCCAGGGGGGACGAAACACTGAAGCTTTCTTT

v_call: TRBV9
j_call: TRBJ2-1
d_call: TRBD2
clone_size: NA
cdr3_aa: CASSVAGTSGYNEQFF
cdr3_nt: TGTGCCAGCAGCGTAGCGGGGACTAGCGGATACAATGAGCAGTTCTTC

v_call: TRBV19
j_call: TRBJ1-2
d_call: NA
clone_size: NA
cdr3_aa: CASSISGGVYGYTF
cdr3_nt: TGTGCCAGTAGTATCTCCGGGGGTGTCTATGGCTACACCTTC

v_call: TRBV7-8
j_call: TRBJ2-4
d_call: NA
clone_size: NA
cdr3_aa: CASSLRARGAKNIQYF
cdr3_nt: TGTGCCAGCAGCCTCCGGGCGCGGGGAGCCAAAAACATTCAGTACTTC

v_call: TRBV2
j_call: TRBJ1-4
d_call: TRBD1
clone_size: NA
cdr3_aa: CASSWTGRNEKLFF
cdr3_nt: TGTGCCAGCAGTTGGACAGGCCGTAATGAAAAACTGTTTTTT

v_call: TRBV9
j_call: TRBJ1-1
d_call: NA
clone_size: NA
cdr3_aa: CASSVDAGNSAEAFF
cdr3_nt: TGTGCCAGCAGCGTAGATGCTGGCAATAGCGCTGAAGCTTTCTTT

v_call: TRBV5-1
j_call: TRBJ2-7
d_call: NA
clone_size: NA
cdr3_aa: CASSLDGTSTYEQYF
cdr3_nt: TGCGCCAGCAGCTTGGACGGGACTTCCACCTACGAGCAGTACTTC

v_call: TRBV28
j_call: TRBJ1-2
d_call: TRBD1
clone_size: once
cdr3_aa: CASSLTGVAYGYTF
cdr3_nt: TGTGCCAGCAGTTTGACAGGGGTGGCCTATGGCTACACCTTC

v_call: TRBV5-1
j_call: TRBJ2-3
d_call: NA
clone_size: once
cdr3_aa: CASSERTDTQYF
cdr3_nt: TGCGCCAGCAGCGAGCGGACAGATACGCAGTATTTT